What follows are 29 T cell receptor beta chains derived from one specimen sequenced in a study of CD8 T cells in ankylosing spondylitis. MiXCR was run by TCRdb on the 5' RACE reads, yielding one entry per CDR3 protein. This sample has roughly 130,000 distinct CDR3 sequences, with around 13% found just once. What was sequenced was blood, either unsorted or a sorted T cell fraction (not recorded which). These receptors were obtained from a female donor with ankylosing spondylitis or in good health (not recorded which).

V gene TRBV29-1 combines with J gene TRBJ2-7, with TRBD2 matching 13 bases. The CDR3 runs 17 residues. Germline V gene sequence: CDR1 SQVTM, CDR2 ANQGSEA. J lost 3 bases, V lost 3 bases, and 11 bases had no gene match. The CDR3 bases are TGCAGCGTTGATTTCGGACGACTAGCGGGAGGCAGCTACGAGCAGTACTTC. Translated: CSVDFGRLAGGSYEQYF.

This clonotype showed up just a few times. This rearrangement joins TRBV5-1 to TRBJ2-1; 8 bases agree with TRBD2. The CDR3 sequence is 14 residues long. The V segment lost 7 bases and the J segment 7 bases; nucleotides outside the gene matches: 10. The V gene's germline CDR1 is SGHRS and CDR2 YFSETQ. Here the CDR3 DNA reads TGCGCCAGCCAAGGGGTTAGCGGGGTAAATGAGCAGTTCTTC. Translated: CASQGVSGVNEQFF.

In this sample, this clonotype turned up many times. The CDR3 nucleotides read TGCGCCAGCAGCCACCCAAGGGAGGGACAGGGCACTGAAGCTTTCTTT. This sequence encodes CASSHPREGQGTEAFF. This chain connects TRBV4-1 to TRBJ1-1; 9 nucleotides line up with TRBD1. The CDR3 has 16 amino acids. Germline assignment: CDR1 MGHRA and CDR2 YSYEKL. J lost 4 bases, V lost 3 bases, and 9 bases had no gene match.

The table lists this clonotype with a few counts. CDR3 residues: CASRNTGDPYGYTF. The CDR3 DNA reads as TGTGCCAGCAGGAATACAGGGGACCCATATGGCTACACCTTC. The chain is built from TRBV6-1 and TRBJ1-2, with 7 bases identical to TRBD1. V gave up 6 bases and J gave up 5 bases; unmatched junction bases: 9. The CDR3 extends over 14 amino acids. Germline CDR1 and CDR2: MNHNS and SASEGT.

V is TRBV10-2 and J is TRBJ1-5, with 7 bases matching TRBD1. Looked up from germline, CDR1 is WSHSY and CDR2 is SAAADI. This CDR3 has 13 residues. V trimming: 6 bases; J trimming: 6 bases; junction bases outside the gene matches: 5. The CDR3: CASSSGQAQPQHF. DNA for the CDR3: TGCGCCAGCAGCTCTGGACAGGCTCAGCCCCAGCATTTT.

This clonotype was recorded at least ten times. The chain employs TRBV4-1 and TRBJ1-2, with D uncertain. The CDR3 has 16 amino acids. The V gene lost 3 bases and the J gene lost 8 bases, with 22 bases spanning the gap. Looked up from germline, CDR1 is MGHRA and CDR2 is YSYEKL. The CDR3: CASSQGNGRETKGYTF. In DNA, the CDR3 is TGCGCCAGCAGCCAGGGGAACGGACGGGAGACTAAAGGCTACACCTTC.

The chain carries TRBV12-3 or TRBV12-4 and TRBJ2-5; TRBD2 matches 16 bases. The CDR3 sequence is 18 residues long. The junction had 11 bases not matched to a gene; V was cut back by 5 bases and J by 5 bases. The CDR3 DNA reads as TGTGCCAGCAGTCCGGGACTAGCGGGAGGGCGGTTCAAGGAGACCCAGTACTTC. Residues: CASSPGLAGGRFKETQYF.

This clonotype was recorded many times. This chain connects TRBV29-1 to TRBJ2-1; D could derive from TRBD1 or TRBD2 (5 bases each). The CDR3 runs to 13 residues. The germline gives CDR1 SQVTM, CDR2 ANQGSEA. V lost 4 bases and J lost 5, with 12 bases in between. The CDR3 DNA follows: TGCAGCGTTGTGAGGGACCTAGACAATGAGCAGTTCTTC. Residues: CSVVRDLDNEQFF.

Many counts were recorded for this clonotype. The CDR3 protein is CASSQPYNEQFF. For the CDR3, the DNA is TGCGCCAGCAGCCAGCCCTACAATGAGCAGTTCTTC. The V call is TRBV5-1, the J call TRBJ2-1, with unresolved D. V lost 4 bases, J lost 2 bases, and 4 bases lay in between. The germline CDR1 and CDR2 sequences are SGHRS and YFSETQ. There are 12 residues in the CDR3.

The chain links TRBV6-1 to TRBJ2-2, with D unclear. The CDR3 loop spans 15 amino acids. Germline CDR1 and CDR2: MNHNS and SASEGT. V was clipped by 4 bases and J by 7 bases, with 16 bases between them. The CDR3 bases are TGTGCCAGCAGTGTGGAATCAGGTTATGGCGGGGAGCTGTTTTTT. This gives the protein CASSVESGYGGELFF.

This clonotype has ten or more counts. The rearrangement joins TRBV10-3 to TRBJ2-3; D is unresolved. CDR1 is ENHRY, CDR2 SYGVKD, per germline. The CDR3 is 12 amino acids. V shed 4 bases and J shed 6 bases, with 8 bases lying between them. The CDR3 loop is CAISVEMDTQYF. DNA of the CDR3: TGTGCCATCAGTGTGGAAATGGATACGCAGTATTTT.

This clonotype was observed a handful of times. The chain combines TRBV28 with TRBJ1-2; D is unresolved. V shed 2 bases and J shed 8 bases, with 18 bases lying between them. Germline V gene lookup returns CDR1 MDHEN and CDR2 SYDVKM. The CDR3 is 15 amino acids. For the CDR3, the DNA is TGTGCCAGCAGTTTACTCACAGAGCTAGTAGGAGGCTACACCTTC. Translating it yields CASSLLTELVGGYTF.

The genes are TRBV3-1 and TRBJ2-1, with D perhaps TRBD2 (5 bases). The germline CDR1 and CDR2 sequences are LGHDT and YNNKEL (reference sequence). Trimming cost V 0 bases and J 8 bases, with 11 bases left between them. The CDR3 contains 14 residues. The DNA for the CDR3 is TGTGCCAGCAGCCAAGATCTAGCTCGGTATGAGCAGTTCTTC. Translating it yields CASSQDLARYEQFF.

This clonotype was counted many times. The chain couples TRBV29-1 to TRBJ1-2, with D tentatively TRBD1 (5 bases). CDR3 length equals 11 residues. V was cut by 6 bases and J by 3 bases, with 8 bases left in between. From germline, CDR1 is SQVTM and CDR2 ANQGSEA. CDR3 nucleotides: TGCAGCGTGGCGGGGGACTATGGCTACACCTTC. Its translation: CSVAGDYGYTF.

This clonotype was detected only a few times. This chain joins TRBV2 and TRBJ1-5, with TRBD1 as a possible D gene (5 bases). This CDR3 region has 13 residues. Trimming removed 10 bases at V and 8 bases at J, with 18 bases between. Germline CDR1 is SNHLY and CDR2 is FYNNEI. The CDR3 sequence is CAIGGLGTEPQHF. The CDR3 DNA is TGTGCCATTGGGGGTCTGGGTACGGAGCCCCAGCATTTT. Together with reference TRBV2 and TRBJ1-5, the CDR3 gives the full variable domain: EPEVTQTPSHQVTQMGQEVILRCVPISNHLYFYWYRQILGQKVEFLVSFYNNEISEKSEIFDDQFSVERPDGSNFTLKIRSTKLEDSAMYFCAIGGLGTEPQHFGDGTRLSIL.

In regard to this clonotype: A much larger clone lies a single base off, so this may be a read error. The chain combines TRBV3-1 with TRBJ2-3; maybe TRBD2 (6 bases). The CDR3 length is 16 residues. The germline CDR1 and CDR2 sequences are LGHDT and YNNKEL (reference sequence). Trimming removed 1 base from V and 1 base from J, with 12 bases in between. This CDR3 is CASSQVPGACTDTQYF. Here the CDR3 DNA reads TGTGCCAGCAGCCAAGTGCCGGGAGCTTGCACAGATACGCAGTATTTT.

This clonotype was counted ten times or more. J is TRBJ2-5 and V is TRBV7-9; no firm D call. The CDR3 spans 11 residues. Germline assignment: CDR1 SEHNR and CDR2 FQNEAQ (reference sequence). Trimming cost V 5 bases and J 4 bases, with 5 bases left between them. The CDR3 sequence is CASSLSETQYF. The CDR3 nucleotides read TGTGCCAGCAGCCTTTCAGAGACCCAGTACTTC.

The rearrangement links TRBV5-6 to TRBJ1-5; D gene ambiguous. V was trimmed by 2 bases and J by 6 bases, leaving 6 bases between them. CDR1 and CDR2 (germline): SGHDT, YYEEEE. The CDR3 contains 12 residues. CDR3 DNA: TGTGCCAGCAGCTTCCTCGGTCAGCCCCAGCATTTT. Its translation: CASSFLGQPQHF.

This chain links TRBV19 with TRBJ1-2; maybe TRBD1 (5 bases). Germline V gene data show CDR1 as LNHDA and CDR2 as SQIVND (reference sequence). The CDR3 runs 14 residues. V gave up 3 bases and J gave up 3 bases, with 11 bases separating them. The CDR3 DNA follows: TGTGCCAGTAGTATTGTCCAGGGAGACTATGGCTACACCTTC. It translates to CASSIVQGDYGYTF.

This clonotype was observed at least ten times. The chain recombines TRBV6-5 with TRBJ1-5; D ambiguous. The CDR3 consists of 14 residues. Germline V lookup: CDR1 MNHEY, CDR2 SVGAGI. The V end was cut by 0 bases, the J end by 6 bases, with 9 bases between. For the CDR3, the DNA is TGTGCCAGCAGTTACTCAGGTTCAGTTCAGCCCCAGCATTTT. This translates into CASSYSGSVQPQHF.

The genes are TRBV12-3 or TRBV12-4 and TRBJ2-7; 9 bases line up with TRBD2. CDR3 length equals 14 residues. The J segment lost 1 base and the V segment lost 6 bases, leaving 4 bases of the junction unmatched. The CDR3 DNA reads as TGTGCCAGCAGGGAGACTAGCGGTTCCTACGAGCAGTACTTC. It yields the protein CASRETSGSYEQYF.

This clonotype occurred many times. V usage is TRBV5-1 and J usage is TRBJ2-1; 8 bases agree with TRBD1. Germline trimming cut 6 bases from V and 7 bases from J; bases unmatched to any gene: 12. Germline CDR1 and CDR2: SGHRS and YFSETQ. This CDR3 has 15 amino acids. The CDR3 spells CASTPGQDMINEQFF. For the CDR3, the DNA is TGCGCCAGCACCCCGGGACAGGACATGATTAATGAGCAGTTCTTC.

A few counts support this clonotype. V gene TRBV30 combines with J gene TRBJ1-5, with a tentative D call TRBD1 (5 bases). The CDR3 has 15 amino acids. Germline-derived CDR1 and CDR2 are GTSNPN and SVGIG (reference sequence). Trimming removed 2 bases at V and 4 bases at J, with 15 bases between. The CDR3 protein is CAWSTGSTVNQPQHF. Here the CDR3 DNA reads TGTGCCTGGAGTACCGGTTCGACAGTAAATCAGCCCCAGCATTTT.

This clonotype was seen a handful of times. The chain recombines TRBV20-1 with TRBJ2-7, with a tentative D call TRBD2 (5 bases). CDR1 and CDR2 from the germline V gene are DFQATT and SNEGSKA (reference sequence). Trimming took off 6 bases at V and 8 bases at J, with 23 bases between the two ends. This CDR3 has 14 residues. The chain's CDR3 is CSASREATGFKQYF. The CDR3 region has the DNA TGCAGTGCCTCCCGAGAGGCTACGGGGTTCAAGCAGTACTTC.

The sample holds a few counts of this clonotype. The chain links TRBV3-1 to TRBJ2-7; no clear D gene. Germline CDR1 LGHDT, CDR2 YNNKEL (reference sequence). The CDR3 is 14 residues long. Trimming removed 1 base from V and 1 base from J, with 8 bases in between. The CDR3 spells CASSQGGTSYEQYF. CDR3 bases: TGTGCCAGCAGCCAAGGCGGAACATCCTACGAGCAGTACTTC.

The chain combines TRBV20-1 with TRBJ1-5; unclear D gene. Trimming took 0 bases from V and 2 from J, leaving 5 bases between them. The V gene's germline CDR1 is DFQATT and CDR2 SNEGSKA (reference sequence). CDR3 length equals 13 residues. The CDR3: CSAREWGNQPQHF. The CDR3 coding sequence is TGCAGTGCTAGAGAGTGGGGCAATCAGCCCCAGCATTTT.

This clonotype was picked up many times. This chain uses TRBV12-3 or TRBV12-4 with TRBJ1-5; weak D call: TRBD1 (6 bases). The CDR3 covers 14 residues. The V end lost 10 bases, the J end lost 2 bases, and 15 bases lay between the germline ends. The CDR3 DNA reads as TGTGCCACGAGGCAGGGGATAGGCAATCAGCCCCAGCATTTT. Protein sequence: CATRQGIGNQPQHF.

This clonotype was seen ten or more times. The rearrangement uses TRBV12-3 or TRBV12-4 and TRBJ1-2; tentative D call: TRBD1 (6 bases). CDR3 size: 13 residues. V lost 4 bases and J lost 4, with 10 bases in between. CDR3 residues: CASSYGGAYGYTF. The CDR3 bases are TGTGCCAGCAGTTATGGGGGGGCCTATGGCTACACCTTC.

The chain carries TRBV29-1 and TRBJ2-3; 11 bases agree with TRBD2. CDR3 length: 15 amino acids. Germline V gene lookup returns CDR1 SQVTM and CDR2 ANQGSEA. V was pared by 6 bases and J by 6 bases, with 11 bases of the junction left unmatched. Here the CDR3 DNA reads TGCAGCGTCGCCGCGCGACTAGCGGGGCCTGATACGCAGTATTTT. The encoded protein is CSVAARLAGPDTQYF.